Listed below are T cell receptor beta chains from one sample, sequenced in a study of CD8 T cells in ankylosing spondylitis. Via MiXCR, TCRdb re-called the 5' RACE reads, giving one row per CDR3 protein. The sample includes about 240,000 distinct CDR3 sequences, over 8.5% of them seen just once. Sequencing was performed on blood, either unsorted or a sorted T cell fraction (not recorded which). The receptor set was obtained from a male donor with ankylosing spondylitis or in good health (not recorded which). The CDR3 runs from the conserved cysteine through the conserved F or W. The size of a clone is reported for some rows only, either as once, few or many, or as a class for expanded clones.

many,TRBV20-1,TRBJ2-1,CSARATGTSGATLLYNEQFF
NA,TRBV7-2,TRBJ2-1,CASSLGTSGRFNEQFF
many,TRBV12-3/TRBV12-4,TRBJ2-1,CASSLAGGNEQFF
many,TRBV20-1,TRBJ2-1,CSAREVASGWNEQFF
many,TRBV5-1,TRBJ1-4,CASSTGQGRTNEKLFF
few,TRBV5-1,TRBJ2-1,CASSRSRDRDHNEQFF
NA,TRBV2,TRBJ1-3,CASSEGSAGNTIYF
many,TRBV19,TRBJ1-5,CASRLRGEKRQPQHF
many,TRBV12-3/TRBV12-4,TRBJ1-1,CASSPSQLLEAFF
many,TRBV5-5,TRBJ1-5,CASSHGQASNQPQHF
NA,TRBV29-1,TRBJ1-1,CSSVYPGQAANTEAFF
many,TRBV5-1,TRBJ2-2,CASSSDWNTGELFF
many,TRBV20-1,TRBJ1-6,CSARDAGRGDSPLHF
many,TRBV12-3/TRBV12-4,TRBJ2-7,CASSRSGSLSYEQYF
few,TRBV3-1,TRBJ2-7,CASSRTDPERGASTLSYEQYF
many,TRBV4-3,TRBJ2-5,CASSQDGDSQETQYF
many,TRBV5-6,TRBJ2-1,CASSLGRLAGGIEQFF
few,TRBV20-1,TRBJ2-1,CSARAFPGSSYNEQFF
many,TRBV20-1,TRBJ2-2,CSARETGELFF
many,TRBV7-2,TRBJ2-2,CASSLAQSYITGELFF
many,TRBV10-3,TRBJ2-1,CASTFDNEQFF
few,TRBV7-6,TRBJ2-1,CASSLARAGGTYNEQFF
many,TRBV20-1,TRBJ1-2,CSAINRVDYGYTF
few,TRBV11-2,TRBJ2-5,CASSLTRTSGATTETQYF
NA,TRBV12-3/TRBV12-4,TRBJ2-6,CASGLGLAGANVLTF
many,TRBV7-9,TRBJ2-2,CASSLYGLNTGELFF
many,TRBV24-1,TRBJ2-1,CATSDSGGDSYNEQFF
few,TRBV7-2,TRBJ2-1,CASGGAVSSYNEQFF
NA,TRBV30,TRBJ1-1,CAWSADRGGTEAFF
NA,TRBV4-3,TRBJ2-1,CASSLGLAGRQFF
many,TRBV10-3,TRBJ2-3,CAISKSGGLADTQYF
many,TRBV12-3/TRBV12-4,TRBJ2-3,CASTPGGGGSTDTQYF
few,TRBV7-2,TRBJ1-4,CASSLDRRGEKLFF
many,TRBV12-3/TRBV12-4,TRBJ1-1,CASSSGVQVTEAFF